The clone carrying this TCR beta chain was found a few times. The sample comes from a study of control samples from healthy donors and cancer patients. CDR3 size: 12 residues. Trimming pared 4 bases from V and 6 bases from J, leaving 7 bases between. CDR1 SGHNT and CDR2 YENEEA come from the germline V gene. Measured with immunoSEQ multiplex PCR; TCRdb has only the in-frame clones, and not every one. The data contain more than 85,000 clones, under 90% of them singletons. This TCR derives from a woman between 50 and 59 years old in good health. The material sequenced was blood. J is TRBJ2-1 and V is TRBV11-3; D is unclear. The chain's CDR3 is CASSSDVNEQFF. For the CDR3, the DNA is TGTGCCAGCAGCTCAGACGTCAATGAGCAGTTCTTC.